This T cell receptor beta chain was profiled in a study of spatial heterogeneity in lung cancer. General study findings and limits: Tumor mutation counts were tracked by expanded intratumoral alpha and beta TCR counts.

This clonotype was seen many times. Its antigen is currently unknown. The time point here: sample taken at primary tumor resection. The cohort: 65 to 80 early-stage, untreated non-small cell lung cancer patients. The CDR3 is 16 amino acids. V lost 0 bases, J lost 3 bases, and 7 bases stayed unmatched. TCRdb ran MiXCR on the 5' RACE reads and lists one entry per CDR3 protein. This sample has more than 20,000 distinct CDR3 sequences, with under 3.5% found just once. This specimen was lung tumor tissue, taken at surgery. The sequence was obtained from a male donor with early-stage non-small cell lung cancer. V usage is TRBV23-1 and J usage is TRBJ1-1; TRBD1 matches 7 bases. TRBV23-1 has ORF status, its function being uncertain. In DNA form, the CDR3 reads TGCGCCAGCAGTCAATCAGGACATCAGGGGGACACTGAAGCTTTCTTT. Its protein product is CASSQSGHQGDTEAFF.